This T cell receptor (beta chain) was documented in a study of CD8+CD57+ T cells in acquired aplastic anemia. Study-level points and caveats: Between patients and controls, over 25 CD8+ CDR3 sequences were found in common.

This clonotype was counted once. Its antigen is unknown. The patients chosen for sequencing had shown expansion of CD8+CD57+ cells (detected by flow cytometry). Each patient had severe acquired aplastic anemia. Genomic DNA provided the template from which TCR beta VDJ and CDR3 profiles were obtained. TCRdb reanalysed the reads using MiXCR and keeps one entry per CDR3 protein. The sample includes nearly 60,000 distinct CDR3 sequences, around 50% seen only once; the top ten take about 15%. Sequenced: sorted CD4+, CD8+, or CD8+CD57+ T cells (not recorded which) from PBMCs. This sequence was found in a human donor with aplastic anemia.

CDR3 protein: CASSLGGQEKLFF. In nucleotides, the CDR3 is TGTGCCAGCAGTCTCGGGGGGCAGGAAAAACTGTTTTTT. V and J are TRBV12-3 or TRBV12-4 and TRBJ1-4; D is possibly TRBD1 (6 bases). This CDR3 contains 13 residues. V was cut by 5 bases and J by 8 bases, with 12 bases left in between.